This T cell receptor beta chain comes out of a study of T cell responses to AZD1222 COVID-19 vaccine. Overall study context: Investigators merged groups given second doses at roughly 4 or roughly 12 weeks.

As regards this clone: Its antigen is as yet unknown.

General study findings and limits: Spike-specific TCR breadth and depth rose after two AZD1222 doses. Regions left unmutated in variants are reportedly the target of nearly half of spike-specific TCRs.

TCRdb's table, derived via immunoSEQ multiplex PCR, lists solely in-frame clones and lacks some. The sample carries 100,000 to 150,000 clones, 75% to 90% recorded once. Germline CDR1 is KGHDR and CDR2 is SFDVKD. CDR3 length: 14 residues. Deletions cut 3 bases from V and 5 bases from J, with 9 bases between. The rearrangement uses TRBV24-1 and TRBJ2-2; D remains ambiguous. Source: peripheral blood, taken on day 0 of AZD1222 vaccination. The TCR was taken from an adult in good health. Written as DNA, the CDR3 is TGTGCCACCAGTGATCATTACGGGACCGGGGAGCTGTTTTTT. Its translation is CATSDHYGTGELFF.